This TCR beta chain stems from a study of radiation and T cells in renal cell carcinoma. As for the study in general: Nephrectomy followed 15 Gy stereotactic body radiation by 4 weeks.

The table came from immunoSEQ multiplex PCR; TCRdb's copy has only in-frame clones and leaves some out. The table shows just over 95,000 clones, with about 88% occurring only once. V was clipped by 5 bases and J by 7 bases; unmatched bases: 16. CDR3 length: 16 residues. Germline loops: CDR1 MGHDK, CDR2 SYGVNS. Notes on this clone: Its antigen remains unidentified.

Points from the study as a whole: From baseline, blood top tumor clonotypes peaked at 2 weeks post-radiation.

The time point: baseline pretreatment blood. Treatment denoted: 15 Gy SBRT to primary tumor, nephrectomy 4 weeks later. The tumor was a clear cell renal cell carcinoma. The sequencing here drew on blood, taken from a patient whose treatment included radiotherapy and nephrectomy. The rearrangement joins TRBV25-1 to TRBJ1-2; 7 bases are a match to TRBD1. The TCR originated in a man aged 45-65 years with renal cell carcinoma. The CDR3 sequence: CASSPEGAVEGFGYTF. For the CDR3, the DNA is TGTGCCAGCAGTCCGGAGGGGGCAGTTGAAGGCTTTGGCTACACCTTC.